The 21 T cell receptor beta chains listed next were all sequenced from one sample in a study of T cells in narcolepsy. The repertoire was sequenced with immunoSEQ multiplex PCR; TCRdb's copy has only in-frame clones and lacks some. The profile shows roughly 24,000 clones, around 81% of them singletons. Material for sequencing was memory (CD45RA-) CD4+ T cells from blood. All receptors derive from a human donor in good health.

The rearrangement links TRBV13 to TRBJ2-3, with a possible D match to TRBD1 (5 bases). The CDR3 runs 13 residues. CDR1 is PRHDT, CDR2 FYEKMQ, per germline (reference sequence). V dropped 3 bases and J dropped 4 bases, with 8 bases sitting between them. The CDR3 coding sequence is TGTGCCAGCAGCTTCAGGGCGGCAGATACGCAGTATTTT. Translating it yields CASSFRAADTQYF.

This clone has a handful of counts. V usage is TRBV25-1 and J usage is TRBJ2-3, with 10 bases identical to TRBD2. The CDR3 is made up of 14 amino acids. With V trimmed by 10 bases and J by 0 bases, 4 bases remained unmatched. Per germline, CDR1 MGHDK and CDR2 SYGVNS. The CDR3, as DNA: TGTGCCATTTCTAGCGGGGGTAGCACAGATACGCAGTATTTT. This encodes CAISSGGSTDTQYF.

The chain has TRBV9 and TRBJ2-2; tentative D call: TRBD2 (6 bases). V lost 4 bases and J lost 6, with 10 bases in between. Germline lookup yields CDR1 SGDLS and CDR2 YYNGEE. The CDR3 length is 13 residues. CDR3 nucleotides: TGTGCCAGCAGCCCCCGACTAGCCGGGGAGCTGTTTTTT. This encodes CASSPRLAGELFF.

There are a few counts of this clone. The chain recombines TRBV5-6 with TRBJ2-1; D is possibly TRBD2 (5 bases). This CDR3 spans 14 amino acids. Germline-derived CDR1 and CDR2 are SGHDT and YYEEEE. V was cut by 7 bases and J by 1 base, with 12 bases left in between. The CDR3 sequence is CASREGLSYNEQFF. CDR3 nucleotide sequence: TGTGCCAGCCGAGAGGGTTTATCCTACAATGAGCAGTTCTTC. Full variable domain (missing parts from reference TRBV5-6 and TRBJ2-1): DAGVTQSPTHLIKTRGQQVTLRCSPKSGHDTVSWYQQALGQGPQFIFQYYEEEERQRGNFPDRFSGHQFPNYSSELNVNALLLGDSALYLCASREGLSYNEQFFGPGTRLTVL.

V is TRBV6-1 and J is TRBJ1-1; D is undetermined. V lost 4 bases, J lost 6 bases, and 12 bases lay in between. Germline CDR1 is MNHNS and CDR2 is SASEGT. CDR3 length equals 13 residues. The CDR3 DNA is TGTGCCAGCAGTGGTACAGCGTCGGCTGAAGCTTTCTTT. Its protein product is CASSGTASAEAFF.

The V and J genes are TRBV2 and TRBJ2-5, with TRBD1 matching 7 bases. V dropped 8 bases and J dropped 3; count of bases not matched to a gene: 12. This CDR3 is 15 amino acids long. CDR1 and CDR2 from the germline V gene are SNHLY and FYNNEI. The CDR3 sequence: CASRPAQGWEETQYF. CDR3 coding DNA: TGTGCCAGCCGACCGGCACAGGGGTGGGAAGAGACCCAGTACTTC.

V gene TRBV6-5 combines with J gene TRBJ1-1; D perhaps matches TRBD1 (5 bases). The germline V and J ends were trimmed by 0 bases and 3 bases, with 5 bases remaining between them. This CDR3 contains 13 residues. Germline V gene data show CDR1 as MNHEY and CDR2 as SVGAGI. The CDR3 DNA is TGTGCCAGCAGTTACTCGACAGACACTGAAGCTTTCTTT. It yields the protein CASSYSTDTEAFF.

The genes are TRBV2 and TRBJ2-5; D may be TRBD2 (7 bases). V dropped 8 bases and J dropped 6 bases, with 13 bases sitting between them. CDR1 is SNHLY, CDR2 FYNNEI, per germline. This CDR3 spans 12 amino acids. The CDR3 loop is CASGGASKTQYF. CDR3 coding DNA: TGTGCCAGCGGGGGGGCCTCAAAGACCCAGTACTTC.

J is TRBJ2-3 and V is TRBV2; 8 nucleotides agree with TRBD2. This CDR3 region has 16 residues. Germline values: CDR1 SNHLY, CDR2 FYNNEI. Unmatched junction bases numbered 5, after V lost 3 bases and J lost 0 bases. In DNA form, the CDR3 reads TGTGCCAGCAGTGAGGGCGGGGGGTGGAGCACAGATACGCAGTATTTT. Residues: CASSEGGGWSTDTQYF.

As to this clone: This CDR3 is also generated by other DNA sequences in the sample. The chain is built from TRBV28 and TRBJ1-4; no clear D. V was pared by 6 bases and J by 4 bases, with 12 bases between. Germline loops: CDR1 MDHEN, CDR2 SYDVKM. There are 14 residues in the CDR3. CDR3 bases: TGTGCCAGCAGCACAGCACAAGGTAATGAAAAACTGTTTTTT. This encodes CASSTAQGNEKLFF.

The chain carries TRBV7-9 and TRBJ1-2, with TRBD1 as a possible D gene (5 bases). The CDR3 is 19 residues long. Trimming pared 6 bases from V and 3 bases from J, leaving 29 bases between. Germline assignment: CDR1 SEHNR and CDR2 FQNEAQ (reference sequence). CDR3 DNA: TGTGCCAGCAGACGCCTTTCCCTCTTTCACCCGGACACAGACTATGGCTACACCTTC. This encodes CASRRLSLFHPDTDYGYTF.

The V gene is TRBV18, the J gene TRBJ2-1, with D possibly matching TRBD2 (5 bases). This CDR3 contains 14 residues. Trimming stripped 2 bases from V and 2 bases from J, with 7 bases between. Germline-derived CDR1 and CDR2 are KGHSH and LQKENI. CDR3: CASSPIGTYNEQFF. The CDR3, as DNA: TGTGCCAGCTCACCAATCGGGACCTACAATGAGCAGTTCTTC.

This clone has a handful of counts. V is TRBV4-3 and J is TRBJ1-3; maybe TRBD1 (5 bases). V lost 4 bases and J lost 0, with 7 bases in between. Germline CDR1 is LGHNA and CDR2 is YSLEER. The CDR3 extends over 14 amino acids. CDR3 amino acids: CASSPTASGNTIYF. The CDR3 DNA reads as TGCGCCAGCAGCCCGACAGCCTCTGGAAACACCATATATTTT.

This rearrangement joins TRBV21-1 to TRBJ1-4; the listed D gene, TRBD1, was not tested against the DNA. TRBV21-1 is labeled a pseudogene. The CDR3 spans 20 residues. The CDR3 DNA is TGTGCCAGCAGCAAGGATCCGAGGGGGTCTGAGTCAGCAACTAATGAAAAACTGTTTTTT. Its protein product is CASSKDPRGSESATNEKLFF.

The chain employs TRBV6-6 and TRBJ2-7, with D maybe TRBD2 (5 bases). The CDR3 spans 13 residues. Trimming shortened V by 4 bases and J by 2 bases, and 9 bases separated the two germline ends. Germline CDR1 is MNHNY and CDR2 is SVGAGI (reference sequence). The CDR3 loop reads CASSLRDAYEQYF. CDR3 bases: TGTGCCAGCAGTTTGAGGGATGCCTACGAGCAGTACTTC.

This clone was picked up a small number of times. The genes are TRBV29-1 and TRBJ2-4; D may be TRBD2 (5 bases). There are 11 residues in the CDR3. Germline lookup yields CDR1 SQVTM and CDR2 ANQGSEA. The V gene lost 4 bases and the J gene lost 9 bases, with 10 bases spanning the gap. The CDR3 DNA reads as TGCAGCGTTGGGCTAGCAGGCATTCAGTACTTC. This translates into CSVGLAGIQYF.

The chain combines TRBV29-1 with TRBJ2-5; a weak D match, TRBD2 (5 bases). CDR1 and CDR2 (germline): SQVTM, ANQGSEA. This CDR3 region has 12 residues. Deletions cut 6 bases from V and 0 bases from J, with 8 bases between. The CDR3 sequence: CSVGLHQETQYF. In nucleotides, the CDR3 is TGCAGCGTCGGACTGCACCAAGAGACCCAGTACTTC.

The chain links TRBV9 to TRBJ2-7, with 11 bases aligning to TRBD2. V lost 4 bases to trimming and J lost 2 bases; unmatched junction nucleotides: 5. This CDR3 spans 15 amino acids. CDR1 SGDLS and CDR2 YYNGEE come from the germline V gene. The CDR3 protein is CASSLTSGDTYEQYF. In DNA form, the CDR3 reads TGTGCCAGCAGCTTGACTAGCGGGGACACCTACGAGCAGTACTTC.

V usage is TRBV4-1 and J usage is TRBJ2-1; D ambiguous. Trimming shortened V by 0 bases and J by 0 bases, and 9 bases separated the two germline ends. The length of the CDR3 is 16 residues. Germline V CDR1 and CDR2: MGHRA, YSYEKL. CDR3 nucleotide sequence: TGCGCCAGCAGCCAAGATCTGAGGAGCTCCTACAATGAGCAGTTCTTC. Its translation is CASSQDLRSSYNEQFF.

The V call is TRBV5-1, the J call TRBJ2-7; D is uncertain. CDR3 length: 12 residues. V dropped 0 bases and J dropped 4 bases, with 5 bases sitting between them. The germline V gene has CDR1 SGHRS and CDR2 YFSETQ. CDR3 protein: CASSLDTYEQYF. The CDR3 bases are TGCGCCAGCAGCTTGGATACATACGAGCAGTACTTC.

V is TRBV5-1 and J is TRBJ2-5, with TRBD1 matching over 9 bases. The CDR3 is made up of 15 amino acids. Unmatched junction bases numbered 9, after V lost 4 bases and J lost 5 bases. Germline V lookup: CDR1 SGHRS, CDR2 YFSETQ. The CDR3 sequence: CASSVGQGRWETQYF. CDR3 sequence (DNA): TGCGCCAGCAGCGTGGGACAGGGCAGGTGGGAGACCCAGTACTTC.